Below are 3 T cell receptor beta chains sequenced from a single sample in a study of T cell responses to AZD1222 COVID-19 vaccine. TCRdb's table, derived via immunoSEQ multiplex PCR, lists solely in-frame clones and lacks some. In the table there are some 130,000 clones, 75% to 90% of which are singletons. This specimen was peripheral blood, taken on day 0 of AZD1222 vaccination. The receptors derive from an adult in good health.

The rearrangement uses TRBV5-8 and TRBJ2-3, with D uncertain. Germline CDR1 SGHTS, CDR2 YDEGEE. The CDR3 spans 15 residues. V was cut by 0 bases and J by 1 base, with 9 bases left in between. CDR3 DNA sequence: TGTGCCAGCAGCTTGGTTGGGCAGGGCACAGATACGCAGTATTTT. Encoded protein: CASSLVGQGTDTQYF.

Only one count was recorded for this clone. The rearrangement joins TRBV11-2 to TRBJ1-4; D uncertain. V was clipped by 5 bases and J by 0 bases, with 10 bases between them. The CDR3 covers 15 residues. CDR1 and CDR2 (germline): SGHAT, FQNNGV. The CDR3 DNA follows: TGTGCCAGCAGCCCCCTTGATGCAACTAATGAAAAACTGTTTTTT. Its protein is CASSPLDATNEKLFF.

This chain connects TRBV5-1 to TRBJ1-6, with 8 nucleotides matching TRBD1. The CDR3 is made up of 13 amino acids. CDR1 is SGHRS, CDR2 YFSETQ, per germline. Unmatched junction bases numbered 4, after V lost 5 bases and J lost 9 bases. The CDR3 coding sequence is TGCGCCAGCAGGGACAGGGACAGTTCACCCCTCCACTTT. It yields the protein CASRDRDSSPLHF. The full variable domain, completed using reference TRBV5-1 and TRBJ1-6, is KAGVTQTPRYLIKTRGQQVTLSCSPISGHRSVSWYQQTPGQGLQFLFEYFSETQRNKGNFPGRFSGRQFSNSRSEMNVSTLELGDSALYLCASRDRDSSPLHFGNGTRLTVT.